These T cell receptor beta chains were read from a single sample in a study of blood T cell repertoires in COVID-19. The repertoire was sequenced with immunoSEQ multiplex PCR; TCRdb's copy has only in-frame clones and lacks some. Found here are fewer than 60,000 clones, around four fifths of them singletons; the top ten hold around 7.2%. Sample: peripheral blood. Receptor source: a man between 65 and 80 years old with active COVID-19. Each CDR3 is given with its conserved first and last residue. The D gene is left open where the match is weak. Clone size, where shown, is once, few, many, or a class for clones that have expanded.

j_gene,v_gene,abundance,d_gene,CDR3aa,CDR3nt
TRBJ1-1,TRBV13,-,TRBD1,CASATGANTEAFF,TGTGCCAGCGCGACAGGGGCGAACACTGAAGCTTTCTTT
TRBJ1-6,TRBV4-3,once,-,CASSHATSLGNSPLHF,TGCGCCAGCAGCCATGCAACAAGCCTCGGGAATTCACCCCTCCACTTT
TRBJ2-3,TRBV3-1/TRBV3-2,-,TRBD2,CASSQSGGPHPGTDTQYF,TGTGCCAGCAGCCAAAGCGGGGGGCCCCACCCGGGCACAGATACGCAGTATTTT
TRBJ2-1,TRBV27,-,TRBD2,CASSFAGTTNEQFF,TGTGCCAGCAGTTTTGCCGGGACTACCAATGAGCAGTTCTTC
TRBJ2-4,TRBV11-2,few,-,CASSSVGGHWDLAKNIQYF,TGTGCCAGCAGCTCAGTAGGGGGACACTGGGATCTCGCCAAAAACATTCAGTACTTC
TRBJ1-1,TRBV29-1,-,-,CSVNFGDTEAFF,TGCAGCGTTAACTTTGGTGACACTGAAGCTTTCTTT
TRBJ1-5,TRBV2,-,-,CASSDTWGGSNQPQHF,TGTGCCAGCAGTGATACATGGGGCGGTTCGAATCAGCCCCAGCATTTT
TRBJ2-7,TRBV4-2,-,TRBD2,CASSQGGLARIYEQYF,TGTGCCAGCAGCCAAGGTGGACTAGCACGTATCTACGAGCAGTACTTC
TRBJ1-1,TRBV19,-,-,CASSIIREHMNTEAFF,TGTGCCAGTAGTATAATCCGGGAACACATGAACACTGAAGCTTTCTTT
TRBJ2-3,TRBV6-1,-,TRBD2,CASSEPGLASTDTQYF,TGTGCCAGCAGTGAGCCGGGACTAGCGAGCACAGATACGCAGTATTTT
TRBJ2-1,TRBV4-1,once,TRBD2,CASSQDRGTSGANEQFF,TGCGCCAGCAGCCAAGATCGCGGGACTAGCGGGGCGAATGAGCAGTTCTTC
TRBJ1-5,TRBV15,-,-,CATSLKGRGGQPQHF,TGTGCCACCAGCCTCAAAGGCAGGGGCGGTCAGCCCCAGCATTTT
TRBJ2-7,TRBV21-1,-,-,CASSKVGPPYEQYF,TGTGCCAGCAGCAAAGTTGGGCCCCCCTACGAGCAGTACTTC
TRBJ1-2,TRBV4-1,few,TRBD1,CASSQGQGDNYGYTF,TGCGCCAGCAGCCAAGGACAGGGGGACAACTATGGCTACACCTTC
TRBJ2-1,TRBV7-3,-,-,CASSLRQTSSYNEQFF,TGTGCCAGCAGCTTAAGACAGACTAGCTCCTACAATGAGCAGTTCTTC
TRBJ1-3,TRBV30,-,-,CAWEGGRASGNTIYF,TGTGCCTGGGAAGGGGGACGCGCGTCTGGAAACACCATATATTTT
TRBJ2-1,TRBV7-6,-,TRBD2,CASSLSLSSGGYNEQFF,TGTGCCAGCAGCTTATCGCTATCTAGCGGGGGCTACAATGAGCAGTTCTTC
TRBJ1-1,TRBV9,-,-,CASSPLTGGTEAFF,TGTGCCAGCAGCCCGCTGACGGGGGGCACTGAAGCTTTCTTT
TRBJ1-6,TRBV6-1,-,-,CASSDRGQGNSPLHF,TGTGCCAGCAGTGACAGGGGTCAAGGCAATTCACCCCTCCACTTT
TRBJ2-1,TRBV4-1,-,TRBD1,CASSQTGTGGWNEQFF,TGCGCCAGCAGCCAGACCGGGACAGGGGGCTGGAATGAGCAGTTCTTC
TRBJ2-1,TRBV27,-,-,CASSPRPGHNEQFF,TGTGCCAGCAGTCCCCGCCCTGGGCACAATGAGCAGTTCTTC